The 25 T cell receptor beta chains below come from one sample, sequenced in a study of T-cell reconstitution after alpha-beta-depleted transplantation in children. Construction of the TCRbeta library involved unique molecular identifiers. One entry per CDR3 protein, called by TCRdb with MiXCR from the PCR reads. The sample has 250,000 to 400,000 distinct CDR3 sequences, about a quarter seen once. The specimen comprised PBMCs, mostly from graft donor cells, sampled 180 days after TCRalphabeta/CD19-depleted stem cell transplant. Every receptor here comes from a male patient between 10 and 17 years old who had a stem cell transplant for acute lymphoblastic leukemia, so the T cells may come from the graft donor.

The CDR3 coding sequence is TGTGCCAGCAGCCCAAGCGGGGTGGGATACAATGAGCAGTTCTTC. It yields the protein CASSPSGVGYNEQFF. The rearrangement uses TRBV11-3 and TRBJ2-1; 7 nucleotides match TRBD2. The CDR3 sequence is 15 residues long. Trimming took 5 bases from V and 4 from J; bases not matched to a gene: 8. Germline CDR1 and CDR2: SGHNT and YENEEA.

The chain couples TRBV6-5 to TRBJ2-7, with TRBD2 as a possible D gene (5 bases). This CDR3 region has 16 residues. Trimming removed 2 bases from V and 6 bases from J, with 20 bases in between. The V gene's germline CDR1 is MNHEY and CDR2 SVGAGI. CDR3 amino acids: CASSYVPSRTFGEQYF. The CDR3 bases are TGTGCCAGCAGTTACGTCCCGTCTAGGACTTTCGGCGAGCAGTACTTC.

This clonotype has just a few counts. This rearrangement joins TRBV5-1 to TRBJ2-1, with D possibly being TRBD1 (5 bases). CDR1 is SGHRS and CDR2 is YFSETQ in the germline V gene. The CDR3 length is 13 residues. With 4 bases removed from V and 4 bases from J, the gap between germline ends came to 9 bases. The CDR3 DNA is TGCGCCAGCAGCGGGTCAGGGTACAATGAGCAGTTCTTC. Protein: CASSGSGYNEQFF.

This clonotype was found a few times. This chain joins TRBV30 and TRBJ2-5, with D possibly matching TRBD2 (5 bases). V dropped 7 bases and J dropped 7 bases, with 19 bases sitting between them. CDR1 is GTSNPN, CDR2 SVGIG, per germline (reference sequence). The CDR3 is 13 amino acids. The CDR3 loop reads CAFQADVIGTQYF. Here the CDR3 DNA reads TGTGCCTTCCAAGCGGACGTGATTGGGACCCAGTACTTC. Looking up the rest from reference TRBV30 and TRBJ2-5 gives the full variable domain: SQTIHQWPATLVQPVGSPLSLECTVEGTSNPNLYWYRQAAGRGLQLLFYSVGIGQISSEVPQNLSASRPQDRQFILSSKKLLLSDSGFYLCAFQADVIGTQYFGPGTRLLVL.

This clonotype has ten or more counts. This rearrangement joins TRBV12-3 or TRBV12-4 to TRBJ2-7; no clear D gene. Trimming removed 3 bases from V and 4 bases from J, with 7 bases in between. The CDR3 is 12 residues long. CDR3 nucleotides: TGTGCCAGCAGTTTTGGAAGGTACGAGCAGTACTTC. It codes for CASSFGRYEQYF.

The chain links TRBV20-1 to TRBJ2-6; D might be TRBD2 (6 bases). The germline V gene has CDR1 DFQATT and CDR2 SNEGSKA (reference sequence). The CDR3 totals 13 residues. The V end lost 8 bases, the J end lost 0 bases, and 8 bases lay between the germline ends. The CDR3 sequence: CSYGGSGANVLTF. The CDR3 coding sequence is TGCAGTTACGGGGGCTCTGGGGCCAACGTCCTGACTTTC.

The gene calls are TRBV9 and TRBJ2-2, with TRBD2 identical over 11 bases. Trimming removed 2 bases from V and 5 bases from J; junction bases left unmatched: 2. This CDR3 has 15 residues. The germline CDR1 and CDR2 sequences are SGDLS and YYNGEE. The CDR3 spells CASSVRLAGTGELFF. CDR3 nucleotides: TGTGCCAGCAGCGTGAGACTAGCGGGAACCGGGGAGCTGTTTTTT. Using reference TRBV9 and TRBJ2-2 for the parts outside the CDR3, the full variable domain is DSGVTQTPKHLITATGQRVTLRCSPRSGDLSVYWYQQSLDQGLQFLIQYYNGEERAKGNILERFSAQQFPDLHSELNLSSLELGDSALYFCASSVRLAGTGELFFGEGSRLTVL.

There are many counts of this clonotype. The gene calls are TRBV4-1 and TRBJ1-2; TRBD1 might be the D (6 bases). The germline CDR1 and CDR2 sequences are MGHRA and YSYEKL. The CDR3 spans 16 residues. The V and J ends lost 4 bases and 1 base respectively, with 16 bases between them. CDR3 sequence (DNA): TGCGCCAGCAGCCTGCGGGACATCGAACTTAACTATGGCTACACCTTC. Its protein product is CASSLRDIELNYGYTF.

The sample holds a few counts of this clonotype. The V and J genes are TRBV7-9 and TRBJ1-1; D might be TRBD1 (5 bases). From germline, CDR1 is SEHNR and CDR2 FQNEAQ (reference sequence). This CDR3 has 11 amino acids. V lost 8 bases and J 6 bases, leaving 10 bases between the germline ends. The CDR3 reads CASWRGPEAFF. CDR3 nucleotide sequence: TGTGCCAGCTGGCGGGGCCCTGAAGCTTTCTTT.

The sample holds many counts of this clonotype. CDR3 in DNA: TGCGCCAGCAGCTTGGGATCGTGGCTACAGTACAATGAGCAGTTCTTC. Amino acid sequence: CASSLGSWLQYNEQFF. This chain links TRBV5-1 with TRBJ2-1; no reliable D call. The CDR3 has 16 amino acids. V lost 0 bases and J 4 bases, leaving 14 bases between the germline ends. In germline, CDR1 is SGHRS, CDR2 YFSETQ.

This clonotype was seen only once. CDR3 in amino acids: CSVDGAVNTGELFF. DNA for the CDR3: TGCAGCGTTGATGGAGCGGTTAACACCGGGGAGCTGTTTTTT. The V gene is TRBV29-1, the J gene TRBJ2-2; tentative D call: TRBD2 (5 bases). V lost 3 bases and J 2 bases, leaving 10 bases between the germline ends. CDR1 SQVTM and CDR2 ANQGSEA come from the germline V gene. This CDR3 is built from 14 residues.

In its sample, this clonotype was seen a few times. The CDR3 sequence is CASSLLGPRVNTEAFF. CDR3 nucleotide sequence: TGCGCCAGCAGCTTGCTGGGGCCCAGGGTAAACACTGAAGCTTTCTTT. V is TRBV5-1 and J is TRBJ1-1, with D perhaps TRBD1 (5 bases). Germline V gene lookup returns CDR1 SGHRS and CDR2 YFSETQ. V was trimmed by 1 base and J by 2 bases, leaving 15 bases between them. This CDR3 is 16 amino acids long.

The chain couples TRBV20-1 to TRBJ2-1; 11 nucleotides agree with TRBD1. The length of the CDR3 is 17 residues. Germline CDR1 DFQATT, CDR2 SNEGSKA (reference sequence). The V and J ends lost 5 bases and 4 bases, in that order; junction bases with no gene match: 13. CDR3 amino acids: CSAQGKPGQGEYNEQFF. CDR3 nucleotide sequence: TGCAGTGCTCAGGGTAAACCGGGACAGGGGGAATACAATGAGCAGTTCTTC.

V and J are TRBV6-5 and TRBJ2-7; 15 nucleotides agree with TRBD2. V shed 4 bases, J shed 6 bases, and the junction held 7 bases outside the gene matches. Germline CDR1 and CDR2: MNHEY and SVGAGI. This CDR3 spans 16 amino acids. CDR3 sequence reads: CASSWEMGLAGGEQYF. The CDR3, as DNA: TGTGCCAGCAGTTGGGAAATGGGACTAGCGGGAGGCGAGCAGTACTTC.

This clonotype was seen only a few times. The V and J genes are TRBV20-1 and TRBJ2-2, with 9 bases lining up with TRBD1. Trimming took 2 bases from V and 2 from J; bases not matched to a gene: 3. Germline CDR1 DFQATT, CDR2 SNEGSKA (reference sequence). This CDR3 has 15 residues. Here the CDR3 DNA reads TGCAGTGCTAGAAGGACAGGGGAAAACACCGGGGAGCTGTTTTTT. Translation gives CSARRTGENTGELFF.

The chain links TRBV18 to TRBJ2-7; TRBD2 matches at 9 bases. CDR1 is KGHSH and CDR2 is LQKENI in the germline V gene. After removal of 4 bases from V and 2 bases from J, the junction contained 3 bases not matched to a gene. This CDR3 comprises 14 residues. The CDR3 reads CASSLAGDAYEQYF. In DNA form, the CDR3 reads TGTGCCAGCTCACTAGCGGGAGACGCCTACGAGCAGTACTTC. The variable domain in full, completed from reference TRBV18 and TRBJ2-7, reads NAGVMQNPRHLVRRRGQEARLRCSPMKGHSHVYWYRQLPEEGLKFMVYLQKENIIDESGMPKERFSAEFPKEGPSILRIQQVVRGDSAAYFCASSLAGDAYEQYFGPGTRLTVT.

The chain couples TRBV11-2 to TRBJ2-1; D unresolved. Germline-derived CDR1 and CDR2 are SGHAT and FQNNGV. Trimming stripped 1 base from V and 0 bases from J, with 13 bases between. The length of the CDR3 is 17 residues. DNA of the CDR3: TGTGCCAGCAGCTTAGTCCCCTCGCGGCCCTCCTACAATGAGCAGTTCTTC. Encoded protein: CASSLVPSRPSYNEQFF. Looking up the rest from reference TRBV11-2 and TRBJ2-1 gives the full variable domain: EAGVAQSPRYKIIEKRQSVAFWCNPISGHATLYWYQQILGQGPKLLIQFQNNGVVDDSQLPKDRFSAERLKGVDSTLKIQPAKLEDSAVYLCASSLVPSRPSYNEQFFGPGTRLTVL.

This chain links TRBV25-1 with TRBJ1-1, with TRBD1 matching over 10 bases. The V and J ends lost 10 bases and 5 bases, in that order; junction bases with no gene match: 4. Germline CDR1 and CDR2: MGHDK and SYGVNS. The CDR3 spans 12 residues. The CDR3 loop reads CATWTGGTEAFF. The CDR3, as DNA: TGTGCCACTTGGACAGGGGGTACTGAAGCTTTCTTT.

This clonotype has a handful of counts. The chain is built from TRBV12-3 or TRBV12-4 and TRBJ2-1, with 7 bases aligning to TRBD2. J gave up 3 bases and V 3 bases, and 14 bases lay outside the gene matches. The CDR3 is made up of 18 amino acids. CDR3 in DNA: TGTGCCAGCAGTTTCAGACTAGCCGTAGCCTTCCACTACAATGAGCAGTTCTTC. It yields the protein CASSFRLAVAFHYNEQFF.

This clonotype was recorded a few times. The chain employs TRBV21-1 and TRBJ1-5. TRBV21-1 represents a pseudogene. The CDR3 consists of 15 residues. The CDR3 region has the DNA TGTGCCAGCAGCGCTTGTCCCCCCGGCAATCAGCCCCAGCATTTT. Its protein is CASSACPPGNQPQHF.

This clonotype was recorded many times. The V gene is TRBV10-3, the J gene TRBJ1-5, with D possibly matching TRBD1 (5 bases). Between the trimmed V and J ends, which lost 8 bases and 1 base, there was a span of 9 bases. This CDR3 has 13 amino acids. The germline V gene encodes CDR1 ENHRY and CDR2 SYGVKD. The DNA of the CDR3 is TGTGCCATCGGGGCAGGGAGCAATCAGCCCCAGCATTTT. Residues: CAIGAGSNQPQHF.

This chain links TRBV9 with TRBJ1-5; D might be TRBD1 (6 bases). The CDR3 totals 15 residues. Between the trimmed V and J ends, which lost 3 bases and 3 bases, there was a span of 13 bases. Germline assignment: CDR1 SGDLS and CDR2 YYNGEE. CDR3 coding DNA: TGTGCCAGCAGCGGCAGGGGAGGGAACAATCAGCCCCAGCATTTT. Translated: CASSGRGGNNQPQHF.

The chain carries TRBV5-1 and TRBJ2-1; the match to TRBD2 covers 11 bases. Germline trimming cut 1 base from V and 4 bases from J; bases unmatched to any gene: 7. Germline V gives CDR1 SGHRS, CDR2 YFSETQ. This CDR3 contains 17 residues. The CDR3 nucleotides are TGCGCCAGCAGCTTGAAGGGACTAGCGGCATATTACAATGAGCAGTTCTTC. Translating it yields CASSLKGLAAYYNEQFF.

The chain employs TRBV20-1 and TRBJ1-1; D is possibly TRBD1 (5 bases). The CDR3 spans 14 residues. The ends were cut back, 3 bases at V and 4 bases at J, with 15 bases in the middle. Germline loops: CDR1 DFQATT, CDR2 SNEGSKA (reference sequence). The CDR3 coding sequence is TGCAGTGCTAGGCGAGTCGCAGGGAGCACTGAAGCTTTCTTT. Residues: CSARRVAGSTEAFF.

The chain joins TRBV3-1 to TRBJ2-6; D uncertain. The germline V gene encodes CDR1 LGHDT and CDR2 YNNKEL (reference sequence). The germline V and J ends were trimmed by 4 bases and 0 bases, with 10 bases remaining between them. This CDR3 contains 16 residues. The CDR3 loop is CASSLPVGSGANVLTF. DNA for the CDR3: TGTGCCAGCAGCCTTCCAGTAGGCTCTGGGGCCAACGTCCTGACTTTC.